This T cell receptor beta chain was sequenced for a study of blood T cell repertoires in COVID-19. Profiled with immunoSEQ multiplex PCR; TCRdb holds only in-frame clones, not every one. The table shows roughly 68,000 clones, with approximately 81% occurring only once. Sequencing used PBMCs or T cells enriched from blood (not recorded which). The source of this sequence is a middle-aged woman with acute COVID-19.

The CDR3 nucleotides read TGTGCCTGGAGTCGGAGACAGGGGTCTTTTTGGAATCAGCCCCAGCATTTT. This encodes CAWSRRQGSFWNQPQHF. The chain employs TRBV30 and TRBJ1-5; TRBD1 aligns across 8 bases. This CDR3 region has 17 residues. J gave up 4 bases and V 2 bases, and 13 bases lay outside the gene matches. Germline-derived CDR1 and CDR2 are GTSNPN and SVGIG (reference sequence). The whole variable domain, remainder taken from reference TRBV30 and TRBJ1-5, is SQTIHQWPATLVQPVGSPLSLECTVEGTSNPNLYWYRQAAGRGLQLLFYSVGIGQISSEVPQNLSASRPQDRQFILSSKKLLLSDSGFYLCAWSRRQGSFWNQPQHFGDGTRLSIL.